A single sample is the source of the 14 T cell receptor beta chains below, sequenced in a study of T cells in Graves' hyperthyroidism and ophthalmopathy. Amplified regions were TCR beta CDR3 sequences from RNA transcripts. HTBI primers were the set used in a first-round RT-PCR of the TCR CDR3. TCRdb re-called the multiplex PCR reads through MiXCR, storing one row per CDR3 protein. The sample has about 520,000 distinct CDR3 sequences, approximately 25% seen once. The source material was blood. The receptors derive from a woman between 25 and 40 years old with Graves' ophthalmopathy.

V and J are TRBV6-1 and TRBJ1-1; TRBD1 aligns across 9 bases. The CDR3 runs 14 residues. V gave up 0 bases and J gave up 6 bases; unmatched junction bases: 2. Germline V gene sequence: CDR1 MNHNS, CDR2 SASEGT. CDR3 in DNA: TGTGCCAGCAGTGAAGCGACAGGGGGGCCTGAAGCTTTCTTT. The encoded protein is CASSEATGGPEAFF.

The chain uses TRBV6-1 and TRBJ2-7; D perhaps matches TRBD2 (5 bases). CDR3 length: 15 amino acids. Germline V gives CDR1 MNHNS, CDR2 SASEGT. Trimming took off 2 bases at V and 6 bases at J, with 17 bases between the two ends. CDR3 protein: CASSEYIRQAGEQYF. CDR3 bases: TGTGCCAGCAGTGAATACATCCGGCAGGCGGGCGAGCAGTACTTC.

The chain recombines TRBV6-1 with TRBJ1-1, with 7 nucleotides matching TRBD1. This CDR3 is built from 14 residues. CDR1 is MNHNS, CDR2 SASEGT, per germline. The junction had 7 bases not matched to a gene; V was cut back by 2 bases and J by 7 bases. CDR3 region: CASSEPTGPVEAFF. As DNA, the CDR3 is TGTGCCAGCAGTGAACCGACAGGGCCGGTTGAAGCTTTCTTT.

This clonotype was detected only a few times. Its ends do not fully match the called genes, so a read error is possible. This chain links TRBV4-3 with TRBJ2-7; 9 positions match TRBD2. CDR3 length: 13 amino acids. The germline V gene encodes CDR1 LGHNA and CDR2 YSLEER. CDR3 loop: CASSQDTGTSYNF. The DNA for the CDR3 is TGCGCCAGCAGCCAAGATACTGGGACTAGCTACAACTTC.

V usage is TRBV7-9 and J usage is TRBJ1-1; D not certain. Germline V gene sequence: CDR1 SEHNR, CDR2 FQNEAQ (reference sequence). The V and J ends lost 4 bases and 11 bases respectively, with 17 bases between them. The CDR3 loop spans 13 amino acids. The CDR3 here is CASSSLGSIAAFF. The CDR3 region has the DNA TGTGCCAGCAGCTCCCTTGGGTCCATTGCCGCTTTCTTT. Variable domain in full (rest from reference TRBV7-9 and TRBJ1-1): DTGVSQNPRHKITKRGQNVTFRCDPISEHNRLYWYRQTLGQGPEFLTYFQNEAQLEKSRLLSDRFSAERPKGSFSTLEIQRTEQGDSAMYLCASSSLGSIAAFFGQGTRLTVV.

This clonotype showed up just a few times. In nucleotides, the CDR3 is TGTGCCATCAGTGAGTCCGCGGTGAAGAATTCACCCCTCCACTTT. Translated: CAISESAVKNSPLHF. The chain recombines TRBV10-3 with TRBJ1-6; no clear D gene. Deletions cut 0 bases from V and 7 bases from J, with 10 bases between. This CDR3 is built from 15 residues. Germline-derived CDR1 and CDR2 are ENHRY and SYGVKD.

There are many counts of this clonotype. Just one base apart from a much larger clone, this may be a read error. The CDR3 is CTSTSSGIPYEQYF. In DNA, the CDR3 is TGTACCAGCACATCGTCAGGTATACCCTACGAGCAGTACTTC. V gene TRBV28 combines with J gene TRBJ2-7; D gene unclear. The CDR3 runs 14 residues. The germline V gene encodes CDR1 MDHEN and CDR2 SYDVKM. Variable domain in full (rest from reference TRBV28 and TRBJ2-7): DVKVTQSSRYLVKRTGEKVFLECVQDMDHENMFWYRQDPGLGLRLIYFSYDVKMKEKGDIPEGYSVSREKKERFSLILESASTNQTSMYLCTSTSSGIPYEQYFGPGTRLTVT.

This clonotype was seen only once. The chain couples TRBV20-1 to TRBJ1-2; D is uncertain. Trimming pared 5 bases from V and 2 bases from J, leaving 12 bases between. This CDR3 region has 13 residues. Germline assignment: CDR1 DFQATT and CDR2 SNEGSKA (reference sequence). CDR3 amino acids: CSASQTTNYGYTF. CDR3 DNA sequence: TGCAGTGCTTCCCAGACGACCAACTATGGCTACACCTTC.

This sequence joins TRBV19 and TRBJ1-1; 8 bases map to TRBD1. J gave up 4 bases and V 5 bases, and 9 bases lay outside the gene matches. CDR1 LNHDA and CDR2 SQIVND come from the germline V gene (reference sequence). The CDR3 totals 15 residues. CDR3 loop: CASSPRQGFGTEAFF. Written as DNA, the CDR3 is TGTGCCAGTAGTCCCCGACAGGGGTTCGGCACTGAAGCTTTCTTT.

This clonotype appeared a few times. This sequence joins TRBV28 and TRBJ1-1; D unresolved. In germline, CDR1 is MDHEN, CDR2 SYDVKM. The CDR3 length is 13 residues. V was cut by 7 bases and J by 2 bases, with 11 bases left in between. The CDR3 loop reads CASNAFRNTEAFF. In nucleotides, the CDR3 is TGTGCCAGCAATGCCTTCAGAAACACTGAAGCTTTCTTT.

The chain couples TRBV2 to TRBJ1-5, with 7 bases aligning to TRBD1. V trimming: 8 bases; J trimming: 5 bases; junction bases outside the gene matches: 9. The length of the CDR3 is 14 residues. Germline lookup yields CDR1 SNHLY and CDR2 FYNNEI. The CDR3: CASASQGLDQPQHF. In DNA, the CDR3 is TGTGCCAGCGCTTCACAGGGGTTAGATCAGCCCCAGCATTTT.

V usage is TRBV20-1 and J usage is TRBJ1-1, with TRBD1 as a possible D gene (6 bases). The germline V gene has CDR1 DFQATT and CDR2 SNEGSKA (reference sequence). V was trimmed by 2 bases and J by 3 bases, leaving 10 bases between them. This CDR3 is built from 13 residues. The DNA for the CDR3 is TGCAGTGCTAGAAGTGGGGGCCACACTGAAGCTTTCTTT. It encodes CSARSGGHTEAFF.

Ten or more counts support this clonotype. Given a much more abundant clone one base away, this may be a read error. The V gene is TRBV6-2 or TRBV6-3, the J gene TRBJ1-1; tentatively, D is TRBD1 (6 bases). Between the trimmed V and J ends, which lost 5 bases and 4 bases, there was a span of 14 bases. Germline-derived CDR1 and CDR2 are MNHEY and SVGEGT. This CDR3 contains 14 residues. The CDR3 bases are TGTGCCAGCAGTACCGGGACAAAAACCACTGAAGCTTTCTTT. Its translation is CASSTGTKTTEAFF.

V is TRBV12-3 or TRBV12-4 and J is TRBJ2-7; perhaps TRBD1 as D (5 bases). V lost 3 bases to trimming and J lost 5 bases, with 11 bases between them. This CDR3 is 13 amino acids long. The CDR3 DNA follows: TGTGCCAGCAGTTTCCACAGGCTCCACGAGCAGTACTTC. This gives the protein CASSFHRLHEQYF.